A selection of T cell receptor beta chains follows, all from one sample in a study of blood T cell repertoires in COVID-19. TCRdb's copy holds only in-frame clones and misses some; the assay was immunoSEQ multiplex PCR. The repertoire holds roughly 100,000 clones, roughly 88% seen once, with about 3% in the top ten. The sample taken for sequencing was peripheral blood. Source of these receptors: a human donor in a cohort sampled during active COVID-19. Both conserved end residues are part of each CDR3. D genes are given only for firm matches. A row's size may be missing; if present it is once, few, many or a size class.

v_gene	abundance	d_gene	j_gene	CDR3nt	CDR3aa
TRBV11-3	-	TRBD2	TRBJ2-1	TGTGCCAGCAGCTTGAGACTAGCGGGACTCAATGAGCAGTTCTTC	CASSLRLAGLNEQFF
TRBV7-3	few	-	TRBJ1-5	TGTGCCAGCAGCTTAACCGGGGGTGGCAATCAGCCCCAGCATTTT	CASSLTGGGNQPQHF
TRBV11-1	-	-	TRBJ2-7	TGTGCCAGCAGCTTAGTTCCCTCGGGGGAGCAGTACTTC	CASSLVPSGEQYF
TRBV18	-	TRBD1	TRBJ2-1	TGTGCCAGCTCACCCAGACAGGGTTACAATGAGCAGTTCTTC	CASSPRQGYNEQFF
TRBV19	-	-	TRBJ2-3	TGTGCCAGTAGTACACAGATTAGCACAGATACGCAGTATTTT	CASSTQISTDTQYF
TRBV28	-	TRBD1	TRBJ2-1	TGTGCCACCGACCTGGACAGGGGGGTCTACAATGAGCAGTTCTTC	CATDLDRGVYNEQFF
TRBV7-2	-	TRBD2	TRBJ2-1	TGTGCCAGCAGCTTTAGCGGGAATTCCAACAATGAGCAGTTCTTC	CASSFSGNSNNEQFF
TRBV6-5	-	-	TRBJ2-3	TGTGCCAGCACAAAGGCAGGGACAGATACGCAGTATTTT	CASTKAGTDTQYF
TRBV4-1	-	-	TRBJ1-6	TGCGCCAGCAGCCAAGCCAGGGCGGATAATTCACCCCTCCACTTT	CASSQARADNSPLHF
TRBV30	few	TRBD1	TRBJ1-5	TGTGCCTGGGGCCAGGGGGCCGCCAATCAGCCCCAGCATTTT	CAWGQGAANQPQHF
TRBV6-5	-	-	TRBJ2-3	TGTGCCAGCAGTTATAGGAGTGTCTCGGATACGCAGTATTTT	CASSYRSVSDTQYF
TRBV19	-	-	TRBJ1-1	TGTGCCAGTAGCATCAGGGTTGGGAACACTGAAGCTTTCTTT	CASSIRVGNTEAFF
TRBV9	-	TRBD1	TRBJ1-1	TGTGCCAGCAGCGTTCAGGGGGCAAAGAACACTGAAGCTTTCTTT	CASSVQGAKNTEAFF
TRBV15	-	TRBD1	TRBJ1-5	TGTGCCACGGCCGCAGGGGGCGAGAGGAGCAATCAGCCCCAGCATTTT	CATAAGGERSNQPQHF
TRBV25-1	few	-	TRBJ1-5	TGTGCCAGCAGAGAGGGGGATCAGCCCCAGCATTTT	CASREGDQPQHF
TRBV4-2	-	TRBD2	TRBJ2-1	TGTGCCAGCACCCCACTCCAGCGGGAGGGCTACCACAATGAGCAGTTCTTC	CASTPLQREGYHNEQFF